This T cell receptor (beta chain) was obtained from a study of blood T cell repertoires in COVID-19. Study information: Donors in the United States, Italy and Spain gave samples during acute or convalescent COVID-19.

The CDR3 runs 15 residues. Germline CDR1 reads SGHKS; CDR2 reads YYEKEE (reference sequence). V shed 4 bases and J 7 bases; nucleotides not matched to a gene: 7. Original analysis: Reference gene primer amplification gave nucleated cell count estimates. Here immunoSEQ multiplex PCR was the method, and the copy in TCRdb shows in-frame clones only, minus some. V and J calls and clone size follow that table, whereas D and trimming were derived from the DNA. The sample gives about 200,000 clones, more than 75% of which show up once; less than 7% is in the top ten. It was during active infection that Seattle patients were enrolled and then longitudinally followed.

The TCR sequence derives from a woman aged 35 to 49 with COVID-19, enrolled during active disease. Sequenced sample: peripheral blood. The chain recombines TRBV5-5 with TRBJ2-2; 10 nucleotides agree with TRBD1. CDR3 amino acids: CASSPRQGANGELFF. The CDR3 bases are TGTGCCAGCAGCCCGAGACAGGGGGCGAACGGGGAGCTGTTTTTT.